Listed below are T cell receptor beta chains from one sample, sequenced in a study of CD8+ T cells in alopecia areata. The protocol was immunoSEQ multiplex PCR, while the TCRdb copy is restricted to in-frame clones and leaves out a portion. Of 200,000 to 250,000 clones in the sample, roughly three fifths were seen once. Sequenced input: CD8+ T cells sorted from blood. These receptors were taken from a human donor in good health. CDR3s include the opening cysteine and the closing phenylalanine or tryptophan. Each record gives: clone size, V gene, J gene, D gene, CDR3 DNA, CDR3 protein. The D gene is left open where the match is weak. Size is omitted from some rows. Given values are once, few, many or a class for expanded clones.

clone_size: .
v_call: TRBV7-9
j_call: TRBJ2-3
d_call: .
cdr3_nt: TGTGCCAGCAGCTTAGTTTCTGGGAACACAGATACGCAGTATTTT
cdr3_aa: CASSLVSGNTDTQYF

clone_size: .
v_call: TRBV19
j_call: TRBJ2-7
d_call: .
cdr3_nt: TGTGCCAGTAGCACGCCTGGAGGTAACGAGCAGTACTTC
cdr3_aa: CASSTPGGNEQYF

clone_size: .
v_call: TRBV5-1
j_call: TRBJ1-1
d_call: .
cdr3_nt: TGCGCCAGCAGAGGGGGGCCTGAAGCTTTCTTT
cdr3_aa: CASRGGPEAFF

clone_size: .
v_call: TRBV2
j_call: TRBJ2-7
d_call: TRBD2
cdr3_nt: TGTGCCAGCAGTGAAGGTCTAGCGGGAAACGAGCAGTACTTC
cdr3_aa: CASSEGLAGNEQYF

clone_size: .
v_call: TRBV7-9
j_call: TRBJ1-1
d_call: .
cdr3_nt: TGTGCCAGCAGCTTAGGGCCCCAGTTGAACACTGAAGCTTTCTTT
cdr3_aa: CASSLGPQLNTEAFF

clone_size: .
v_call: TRBV9
j_call: TRBJ1-1
d_call: TRBD1
cdr3_nt: TGTGCCAGCAGCGTAGGGGCCGCAGGGGGCACTGAAGCTTTCTTT
cdr3_aa: CASSVGAAGGTEAFF

clone_size: .
v_call: TRBV11-2
j_call: TRBJ2-1
d_call: .
cdr3_nt: TGTGCCAGCAGCGGGGGGGCCTCCTACAATGAGCAGTTCTTC
cdr3_aa: CASSGGASYNEQFF

clone_size: .
v_call: TRBV29-1
j_call: TRBJ2-1
d_call: .
cdr3_nt: TGCAGCGTTGGGGCGGTAGTAGGGTGGCTTAATGAGCAGTTCTTC
cdr3_aa: CSVGAVVGWLNEQFF

clone_size: once
v_call: TRBV29-1
j_call: TRBJ2-6
d_call: .
cdr3_nt: TGCAGCGTTGAAGATCCCGGGTCCCCGCCCGGGGCCAACGTCCTGACTTTC
cdr3_aa: CSVEDPGSPPGANVLTF

clone_size: .
v_call: TRBV7-9
j_call: TRBJ1-2
d_call: .
cdr3_nt: TGTGCCAGCAGCCCCCAGGTGGGGGTATACTATGGCTACACCTTC
cdr3_aa: CASSPQVGVYYGYTF

clone_size: .
v_call: TRBV6-5
j_call: TRBJ2-5
d_call: TRBD2
cdr3_nt: TGTGCCAGCAGTCCTTGGACTAGGTGGGGGACCCAGTACTTC
cdr3_aa: CASSPWTRWGTQYF

clone_size: .
v_call: TRBV19
j_call: TRBJ1-2
d_call: .
cdr3_nt: TGTGCCAGTCTCGAGGCTGGTGGCTACACCTTC
cdr3_aa: CASLEAGGYTF

clone_size: medium-sized
v_call: TRBV7-8
j_call: TRBJ2-7
d_call: .
cdr3_nt: TGTGCCAGCAGCTCTACGGGGTTTGACAACGAGCAGTACTTC
cdr3_aa: CASSSTGFDNEQYF

clone_size: few
v_call: TRBV6-5
j_call: TRBJ1-1
d_call: .
cdr3_nt: TGTGCCAGCAGGGCATTGCCCGTAGCCCCTGAAGCTTTCTTT
cdr3_aa: CASRALPVAPEAFF

clone_size: .
v_call: TRBV6-6
j_call: TRBJ1-5
d_call: .
cdr3_nt: TGTGCCTCCCACCAGGGTAAGCCCCAGCATTTT
cdr3_aa: CASHQGKPQHF

clone_size: .
v_call: TRBV7-9
j_call: TRBJ2-6
d_call: .
cdr3_nt: TGTGCCAGCAGGGGGGCGCATAGGAGCTCTGGGGCCAACGTCCTGACTTTC
cdr3_aa: CASRGAHRSSGANVLTF

clone_size: .
v_call: TRBV4-1
j_call: TRBJ1-4
d_call: TRBD1
cdr3_nt: TGCGCCAGCAGCCAAACTCAGGGGGTGAATGAAAAACTGTTTTTT
cdr3_aa: CASSQTQGVNEKLFF

clone_size: few
v_call: TRBV18
j_call: TRBJ2-1
d_call: TRBD2
cdr3_nt: TGTGCCAGCTCCGATGGACTAGGTCAAGTCAATGAGCAGTTCTTC
cdr3_aa: CASSDGLGQVNEQFF

clone_size: .
v_call: TRBV7-4
j_call: TRBJ1-1
d_call: .
cdr3_nt: TGTGCCAGCAGCTTAGGCCAGGTGGAGAGTGAAGCTTTCTTT
cdr3_aa: CASSLGQVESEAFF

clone_size: .
v_call: TRBV27
j_call: TRBJ2-7
d_call: TRBD1
cdr3_nt: TGTGCCAGCAGTCCCCGACAGGGGCACGAGCAGTACTTC
cdr3_aa: CASSPRQGHEQYF

clone_size: few
v_call: TRBV29-1
j_call: TRBJ1-2
d_call: TRBD1
cdr3_nt: TGCAGCGTTGAGGGGACAGGGGATTCCAATGGCTACACCTTC
cdr3_aa: CSVEGTGDSNGYTF

clone_size: .
v_call: TRBV30
j_call: TRBJ1-1
d_call: .
cdr3_nt: TGTGCCTGGACAGGGTTGGGCACTGAAGCTTTCTTT
cdr3_aa: CAWTGLGTEAFF

clone_size: .
v_call: TRBV15
j_call: TRBJ1-1
d_call: .
cdr3_nt: TGTGCCACTCGTTCAGCCAACAGCAACACTGAAGCTTTCTTT
cdr3_aa: CATRSANSNTEAFF

clone_size: .
v_call: TRBV11-2
j_call: TRBJ2-1
d_call: TRBD2
cdr3_nt: TGTGCCAGCAGCTTGAGCGGGGGGGCCTCTAATGAGCAGTTCTTC
cdr3_aa: CASSLSGGASNEQFF

clone_size: .
v_call: TRBV5-4
j_call: TRBJ1-2
d_call: .
cdr3_nt: TGTGCCAGCAGCTTGGCCATGGGAGGCTACACCTTC
cdr3_aa: CASSLAMGGYTF

clone_size: few
v_call: TRBV5-1
j_call: TRBJ2-7
d_call: .
cdr3_nt: TGCGCCAGCAGCTGGGGGGACAGAACCTACGAGCAGTACTTC
cdr3_aa: CASSWGDRTYEQYF

clone_size: few
v_call: TRBV7-9
j_call: TRBJ1-1
d_call: TRBD1
cdr3_nt: TGTGCCAGCAGCAAAGGGGGCGGGGCGGCTGAAGCTTTCTTT
cdr3_aa: CASSKGGGAAEAFF

clone_size: .
v_call: TRBV9
j_call: TRBJ2-3
d_call: .
cdr3_nt: TGTGCCAGCAGTGACTCAGGGGGCACAGATACGCAGTATTTT
cdr3_aa: CASSDSGGTDTQYF

clone_size: .
v_call: TRBV30
j_call: TRBJ1-1
d_call: TRBD1
cdr3_nt: TGTGCCTGGAGTGCCTCAGGGGGCACTGAAGCTTTCTTT
cdr3_aa: CAWSASGGTEAFF

clone_size: .
v_call: TRBV15
j_call: TRBJ2-7
d_call: TRBD2
cdr3_nt: TGTGCCACCAGCAGGACTAGCTCCCCCTACGAGCAGTACTTC
cdr3_aa: CATSRTSSPYEQYF

clone_size: few
v_call: TRBV27
j_call: TRBJ1-1
d_call: .
cdr3_nt: TGTGCCAGCACCTCGTTAGACATGAACACTGAAGCTTTCTTT
cdr3_aa: CASTSLDMNTEAFF

clone_size: .
v_call: TRBV27
j_call: TRBJ2-3
d_call: .
cdr3_nt: TGTGCCAGCAGCTCGACAGGATCGGCAGATACGCAGTATTTT
cdr3_aa: CASSSTGSADTQYF

clone_size: .
v_call: TRBV4-2
j_call: TRBJ2-7
d_call: .
cdr3_nt: TGTGCCAGCAGCCAAGATTTGACCTCCCACGAGCAGTACTTC
cdr3_aa: CASSQDLTSHEQYF

clone_size: once
v_call: TRBV6-4
j_call: TRBJ1-1
d_call: TRBD1
cdr3_nt: TGTGCCAGCAGTGACTCCGGGACAGGCACTGAAGCTTTCTTT
cdr3_aa: CASSDSGTGTEAFF

clone_size: .
v_call: TRBV5-1
j_call: TRBJ1-1
d_call: .
cdr3_nt: TGCGCCAGCAGCTTGGAAAGCCATGGCACTGAAGCTTTCTTT
cdr3_aa: CASSLESHGTEAFF

clone_size: .
v_call: TRBV30
j_call: TRBJ1-1
d_call: .
cdr3_nt: TGTGCCTGGAGTGTCCAGGGACCGCCGAACACTGAAGCTTTCTTT
cdr3_aa: CAWSVQGPPNTEAFF

clone_size: few
v_call: TRBV20-1
j_call: TRBJ1-5
d_call: .
cdr3_nt: TGCAGTGTGGGGTGGCCCCAGCATTTT
cdr3_aa: CSVGWPQHF

clone_size: .
v_call: TRBV7-8
j_call: TRBJ2-5
d_call: .
cdr3_nt: TGTGCCAGCAGGTTATCTACTAGTGGAATCCAAGAGACCCAGTACTTC
cdr3_aa: CASRLSTSGIQETQYF

clone_size: .
v_call: TRBV29-1
j_call: TRBJ1-2
d_call: TRBD1
cdr3_nt: TGCAGCGTTAGGGACAGGGATAACTATGGCTACACCTTC
cdr3_aa: CSVRDRDNYGYTF

clone_size: .
v_call: TRBV27
j_call: TRBJ1-2
d_call: .
cdr3_nt: TGTGCCAGCAGTGGGGGGGGAGCCAATGTCTATGGCTACACCTTC
cdr3_aa: CASSGGGANVYGYTF